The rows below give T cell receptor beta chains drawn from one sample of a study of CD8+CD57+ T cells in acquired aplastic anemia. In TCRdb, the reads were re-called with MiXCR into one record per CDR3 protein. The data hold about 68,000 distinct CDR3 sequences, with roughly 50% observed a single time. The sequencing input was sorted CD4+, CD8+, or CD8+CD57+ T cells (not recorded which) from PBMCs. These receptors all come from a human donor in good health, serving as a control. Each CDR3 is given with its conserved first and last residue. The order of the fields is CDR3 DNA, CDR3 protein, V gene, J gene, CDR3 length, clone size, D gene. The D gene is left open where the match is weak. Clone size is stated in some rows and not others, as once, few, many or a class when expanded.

cdr3_nt: TGTGCCAGCAGTAAGGACAACCCTTATGACACAGATACGCAGTATTTT
cdr3_aa: CASSKDNPYDTDTQYF
v_call: TRBV6-1
j_call: TRBJ2-3
cdr3_length: 16
clone_size: many
d_call: -

cdr3_nt: TGTGCCAGCCACGACAGGGGCGACTACAATGAGCAGTTCTTC
cdr3_aa: CASHDRGDYNEQFF
v_call: TRBV6-1
j_call: TRBJ2-1
cdr3_length: 14
clone_size: many
d_call: TRBD1

cdr3_nt: TGCGCCAGCAGCTTGTCGGACAGAGCTAACTATGGCTACACCTTC
cdr3_aa: CASSLSDRANYGYTF
v_call: TRBV5-1
j_call: TRBJ1-2
cdr3_length: 15
clone_size: once
d_call: -

cdr3_nt: TGCAGCGCTGACCTAGCAGCTTACGATGGGCAGTTCTTC
cdr3_aa: CSADLAAYDGQFF
v_call: TRBV20-1
j_call: TRBJ2-1
cdr3_length: 13
clone_size: -
d_call: -

cdr3_nt: TGTGCCAGCAGCGATAGGAGGTTCGGACAGCAAGAGACCCAGTACTTC
cdr3_aa: CASSDRRFGQQETQYF
v_call: TRBV14
j_call: TRBJ2-5
cdr3_length: 16
clone_size: -
d_call: -

cdr3_nt: TGTGCCAGCCTCGGACAGCTTAATTCACCCCTCCACTTT
cdr3_aa: CASLGQLNSPLHF
v_call: TRBV6-1
j_call: TRBJ1-6
cdr3_length: 13
clone_size: -
d_call: -

cdr3_nt: TGTGCCAGCAGGGAGGGACAGGACCTATACGAGCAGTACTTC
cdr3_aa: CASREGQDLYEQYF
v_call: TRBV6-1
j_call: TRBJ2-7
cdr3_length: 14
clone_size: -
d_call: TRBD1

cdr3_nt: TGCAGCGTTGAGTATAGGGGCTATGGCTACACCTTC
cdr3_aa: CSVEYRGYGYTF
v_call: TRBV29-1
j_call: TRBJ1-2
cdr3_length: 12
clone_size: -
d_call: -

cdr3_nt: TGCAGCGTTGAAGTACGGGACAATCCCTACGAGCAGTACTTC
cdr3_aa: CSVEVRDNPYEQYF
v_call: TRBV29-1
j_call: TRBJ2-7
cdr3_length: 14
clone_size: -
d_call: -

cdr3_nt: TGTGCCAGCAGCCTCCGGGTAGCGGGAGCCAATGAGCAGCTCTTC
cdr3_aa: CASSLRVAGANEQLF
v_call: TRBV9
j_call: TRBJ2-1
cdr3_length: 15
clone_size: -
d_call: TRBD2

cdr3_nt: TGTGCCAGTAGTATCCAGGCCGCCCCGAACACTGAAGCTTTCTTT
cdr3_aa: CASSIQAAPNTEAFF
v_call: TRBV19
j_call: TRBJ1-1
cdr3_length: 15
clone_size: many
d_call: -

cdr3_nt: TGTGCCACCACGTCGCCTTGCGAGCAGTGCTTC
cdr3_aa: CATTSPCEQCF
v_call: TRBV24-1
j_call: TRBJ2-7
cdr3_length: 11
clone_size: few
d_call: -

cdr3_nt: TGTGCCAGCAGCCCCGGAACTCTGACTGAAGCTTTCTTT
cdr3_aa: CASSPGTLTEAFF
v_call: TRBV7-3
j_call: TRBJ1-1
cdr3_length: 13
clone_size: many
d_call: -

cdr3_nt: TGTGCCAGTAGTATGGGGGCAACCTACGAGCAGTACTTC
cdr3_aa: CASSMGATYEQYF
v_call: TRBV19
j_call: TRBJ2-7
cdr3_length: 13
clone_size: -
d_call: -

cdr3_nt: TGTGCCAGCAGTGACGGGACAGGGGGCGCAGATACGCAGTATTTT
cdr3_aa: CASSDGTGGADTQYF
v_call: TRBV6-4
j_call: TRBJ2-3
cdr3_length: 15
clone_size: many
d_call: TRBD1

cdr3_nt: TGTGCCACCAGCAGTAACAGTCCCTACGAGCAGTACTTC
cdr3_aa: CATSSNSPYEQYF
v_call: TRBV15
j_call: TRBJ2-7
cdr3_length: 13
clone_size: -
d_call: -

cdr3_nt: TGTGCCAGCAGTTTACTTCCGGGGGTTAACTATGGCTACACCTTC
cdr3_aa: CASSLLPGVNYGYTF
v_call: TRBV12-3/TRBV12-4
j_call: TRBJ1-2
cdr3_length: 15
clone_size: many
d_call: -

cdr3_nt: TGTGCCAGCAGTGGCAGGCACTCAATGGACACTGAAGCTTTCTTT
cdr3_aa: CASSGRHSMDTEAFF
v_call: TRBV25-1
j_call: TRBJ1-1
cdr3_length: 15
clone_size: many
d_call: -

cdr3_nt: TGTGCCAGCTCACCAGTGGGGACAGCCACTGAAGCTTTCTTT
cdr3_aa: CASSPVGTATEAFF
v_call: TRBV18
j_call: TRBJ1-1
cdr3_length: 14
clone_size: few
d_call: TRBD1

cdr3_nt: TGCGCCAGCAGTAGAATAGCGGAGTACGAGCAGTACTTC
cdr3_aa: CASSRIAEYEQYF
v_call: TRBV4-1
j_call: TRBJ2-7
cdr3_length: 13
clone_size: many
d_call: -

cdr3_nt: TGTGCCAGCAGCTGGGGCAGGAGGAACACTGAAGCTTTCTTT
cdr3_aa: CASSWGRRNTEAFF
v_call: TRBV6-5
j_call: TRBJ1-1
cdr3_length: 14
clone_size: many
d_call: -

cdr3_nt: TGCGCCAGCAGCCGGGGATGGGGCAGGGGAACAGATGGCTACACCTTC
cdr3_aa: CASSRGWGRGTDGYTF
v_call: TRBV4-1
j_call: TRBJ1-2
cdr3_length: 16
clone_size: many
d_call: -

cdr3_nt: TGCAGCGCCGAGGTTTTGGGTCGGGGCACTGAAGCTTTCTTT
cdr3_aa: CSAEVLGRGTEAFF
v_call: TRBV20-1
j_call: TRBJ1-1
cdr3_length: 14
clone_size: -
d_call: -

cdr3_nt: TGCGCCAGCAGCTTGGCCGGGAAAGGGGGAGAATATGGCTACACCTTC
cdr3_aa: CASSLAGKGGEYGYTF
v_call: TRBV5-1
j_call: TRBJ1-2
cdr3_length: 16
clone_size: -
d_call: -

cdr3_nt: TGCGCCAGCAGCTTAAACCGGGACAGGAAGCAGCCCCTCCACTTT
cdr3_aa: CASSLNRDRKQPLHF
v_call: TRBV5-1
j_call: TRBJ1-6
cdr3_length: 15
clone_size: -
d_call: TRBD1

cdr3_nt: TGCAGCGTGGAAGAGAGCAGGGACGAGCAGTACTTC
cdr3_aa: CSVEESRDEQYF
v_call: TRBV29-1
j_call: TRBJ2-7
cdr3_length: 12
clone_size: -
d_call: -

cdr3_nt: TGCAGTGCTAGAGTGCGACGGGGGGGCTCCTACAATGAGCAGTTCTTC
cdr3_aa: CSARVRRGGSYNEQFF
v_call: TRBV20-1
j_call: TRBJ2-1
cdr3_length: 16
clone_size: -
d_call: TRBD2

cdr3_nt: TGTCCCAGCAGCTACACTTTACAGGGCTCACCCCTCCACTTT
cdr3_aa: CPSSYTLQGSPLHF
v_call: TRBV7-8
j_call: TRBJ1-6
cdr3_length: 14
clone_size: -
d_call: -

cdr3_nt: TGTGCCATCAGTGAGTCGATGCAGGGGTTCTCCTACGAGCAGTACTTC
cdr3_aa: CAISESMQGFSYEQYF
v_call: TRBV10-3
j_call: TRBJ2-7
cdr3_length: 16
clone_size: medium-sized
d_call: -

cdr3_nt: TGTGCCAGCAGTTCGGACAGGGTAGGAAGTGAAAAACTGTTTTTT
cdr3_aa: CASSSDRVGSEKLFF
v_call: TRBV27
j_call: TRBJ1-4
cdr3_length: 15
clone_size: many
d_call: TRBD1